The 32 T cell receptor beta chains given below trace back to one sample, sequenced in a study of glioma-infiltrating T cells. The iRepertoire nested amplicon-rescue multiplex PCR amplified TCR alpha and beta CDR3s from RNA. TCRdb re-analysed the multiplex PCR reads in MiXCR, keeping a single row per CDR3 protein. The sample yields under 200,000 distinct CDR3 sequences, approximately 40% seen once. Source material: glioma tissue, nonneoplastic brain tissue, or PBMCs (not recorded which). Source of these receptors: a human donor with low-grade glioma or glioblastoma, undergoing nonglioma brain surgery, or in good health (not recorded which).

This clonotype was seen more than once but under ten times. The chain couples TRBV7-8 to TRBJ2-1; D not resolved. The CDR3 is 15 residues long. Between the trimmed V and J ends, which lost 5 bases and 3 bases, there was a span of 14 bases. Per the germline V gene, CDR1 is SGHVS and CDR2 is FQNEAQ. The CDR3 nucleotides read TGTGCCAGCAGCCCCCGTGTACTGGTCTACAATGAGCAGTTCTTC. It encodes CASSPRVLVYNEQFF.

Of note for this clonotype: Just one base apart from a much larger clone, this may be a read error. The J gene is TRBJ2-1, the V gene TRBV27; 12 bases agree with TRBD2. CDR3 length equals 17 residues. V lost 3 bases, J lost 5 bases, and 8 bases stayed unmatched. Looked up from germline, CDR1 is MNHEY and CDR2 is SMNVEV (reference sequence). The CDR3 spells CASSFLKASGGDNEQFF. Here the CDR3 DNA reads TGTGCCAGCAGTTTCCTAAAAGCTAGCGGGGGGGACAATGAGCAGTTCTTC.

This clonotype was seen many times. The chain couples TRBV2 to TRBJ2-7; 10 nucleotides match TRBD2. V shed 5 bases, J shed 6 bases, and the junction held 4 bases outside the gene matches. The germline V gene encodes CDR1 SNHLY and CDR2 FYNNEI. The CDR3 loop spans 13 amino acids. CDR3 amino acids: CASSRGLAFEQYF. The CDR3, as DNA: TGTGCCAGCAGTCGGGGACTAGCGTTCGAGCAGTACTTC.

This chain uses TRBV20-1 with TRBJ1-1; possible D gene TRBD1, 6 bases. Germline CDR1 DFQATT, CDR2 SNEGSKA (reference sequence). The CDR3 sequence is 14 residues long. CDR3 coding DNA: TGCGGTGGAACTCACCCACAGGGTGGGGTTGGGGCTTTCTTT. This gives the protein CGGTHPQGGVGAFF.

Concerning this clonotype itself: A read error may explain this, as a much larger clone is one base away. The chain uses TRBV27 and TRBJ1-2, with D tentatively TRBD1 (5 bases). Germline CDR1 and CDR2: MNHEY and SMNVEV (reference sequence). CDR3 length equals 13 residues. The CDR3 is CAGSCRDNYGYTF. In DNA, the CDR3 is TGTGCCGGCAGTTGCCGGGACAACTATGGCTACACCTTC.

A note on this clonotype: Just one base apart from a much larger clone, this may be a read error. This chain joins TRBV28 and TRBJ2-2; 10 nucleotides agree with TRBD2. Trimming took 8 bases from V and 3 from J; bases not matched to a gene: 12. Germline CDR1 is MDHEN and CDR2 is SYDVKM. The CDR3 is made up of 17 amino acids. CDR3 DNA: TGTGCCAGCCGTACCCTCGGACTAGCGGTAGACACCGGGGAGCTGTTTTTT. Translation gives CASRTLGLAVDTGELFF.

The table lists this clonotype with a few counts. V usage is TRBV20-1 and J usage is TRBJ2-2; 10 positions agree with TRBD2. J was trimmed by 6 bases and V by 0 bases; bases with no gene match: 7. The CDR3 loop spans 16 amino acids. The germline gives CDR1 DFQATT, CDR2 SNEGSKA (reference sequence). CDR3 coding DNA: TGCAGTGCTAGAGATTCCAGCGGGAGGGCCGCCGGGGAGCTGTTTTTT. It encodes CSARDSSGRAAGELFF.

The chain combines TRBV28 with TRBJ1-3; D unresolved. Looked up from germline, CDR1 is MDHEN and CDR2 is SYDVKM. V gave up 3 bases and J gave up 3 bases, with 12 bases separating them. The CDR3 extends over 15 amino acids. CDR3 in DNA: TGTGCCAGCAGTTTGCCCTGGGGAGATGGAAACACCATATATTTT. This sequence encodes CASSLPWGDGNTIYF.

As concerns this clonotype: Just one base apart from a much larger clone, this may be a read error. The J gene is TRBJ2-1, the V gene TRBV27; TRBD2 matches at 8 bases. Germline V gives CDR1 MNHEY, CDR2 SMNVEV (reference sequence). The CDR3 sequence is 15 residues long. The CDR3 protein is CASKVLSGGPSEKFF. The DNA of the CDR3 is TGTGCCAGCAAAGTCTTGTCGGGAGGGCCCAGTGAGAAGTTCTTC.

This chain uses TRBV9 with TRBJ2-7; tentative D call: TRBD2 (6 bases). Germline lookup yields CDR1 SGDLS and CDR2 YYNGEE. V lost 0 bases to trimming and J lost 5 bases, with 15 bases between them. The CDR3 runs 15 residues. This CDR3 reads CASSVGGGRSDEQYF. CDR3 DNA sequence: TGTGCCAGCAGCGTAGGTGGAGGGCGGTCGGACGAGCAGTACTTC.

Comments on this clonotype: One end of the junction does not line up with germline, which may come from a read error. The chain is built from TRBV6-2 or TRBV6-3 and TRBJ1-5; no firm D call. The length of the CDR3 is 14 residues. Per germline, CDR1 MNHEY and CDR2 SVGEGT. The CDR3 sequence: CAISYSDGKQPQHF. The CDR3 DNA sequence: TGTGCCATCAGTTACTCCGATGGTAAGCAGCCCCAGCATTTT.

This clonotype was found many times. The gene calls are TRBV19 and TRBJ1-2; D gene unclear. The V gene lost 6 bases and the J gene lost 3 bases, with 14 bases spanning the gap. The germline V gene encodes CDR1 LNHDA and CDR2 SQIVND (reference sequence). The CDR3 contains 14 residues. The CDR3 sequence: CASSLPGQDYGYTF. CDR3 DNA sequence: TGTGCCAGTAGCCTACCCGGGCAGGACTATGGCTACACCTTC.

This clonotype has only a few counts. The chain uses TRBV29-1 and TRBJ2-7; 9 nucleotides line up with TRBD2. The CDR3 totals 14 residues. With V trimmed by 4 bases and J by 2 bases, 6 bases remained unmatched. Looked up from germline, CDR1 is SQVTM and CDR2 is ANQGSEA. CDR3 sequence reads: CSVVGGGRAYEQYF. CDR3 sequence (DNA): TGCAGCGTTGTAGGGGGCGGGAGGGCCTACGAGCAGTACTTC.

This clonotype was seen ten or more times. This chain connects TRBV28 to TRBJ1-2, with 7 bases that match TRBD1. In germline, CDR1 is MDHEN, CDR2 SYDVKM. After removal of 5 bases from V and 7 bases from J, the junction contained 7 bases not matched to a gene. The CDR3 spans 13 residues. The CDR3 loop is CASSPQTGSGYTF. The CDR3 DNA sequence: TGTGCCAGCAGTCCCCAGACAGGGTCTGGCTACACCTTC.

This clonotype was observed once. The chain couples TRBV29-1 to TRBJ1-1; D is ambiguous. CDR1 is SQVTM, CDR2 ANQGSEA, per germline. The CDR3 sequence is 15 residues long. Deletions cut 7 bases from V and 5 bases from J, with 23 bases between. This chain's CDR3 is CSGKPGAGPRTEAFF. The DNA for the CDR3 is TGCAGCGGGAAACCGGGCGCAGGTCCGAGGACTGAAGCTTTCTTT.

This clonotype was seen ten or more times. The genes are TRBV24-1 and TRBJ2-1; no definite D call. CDR1 is KGHDR and CDR2 is SFDVKD in the germline V gene. The CDR3 consists of 13 residues. The germline V and J ends were trimmed by 8 bases and 3 bases, with 10 bases remaining between them. The CDR3 sequence: CATKVSYYNEQFF. The CDR3 DNA reads as TGTGCCACCAAGGTTTCCTACTACAATGAGCAGTTCTTC.

The table lists this clonotype with many counts. The DNA for the CDR3 is TGTGCCAGCAGCTTAGCAGCCTCTTCGGCTGAAGCTTTCTTT. Translated: CASSLAASSAEAFF. The V call is TRBV7-6, the J call TRBJ1-1; D gene unclear. Trimming took off 0 bases at V and 6 bases at J, with 11 bases between the two ends. The CDR3 spans 14 residues. Germline V CDR1 and CDR2: SGHVS, FNYEAQ.

As for this clonotype: Since a much larger clone is just one base distant, this may be a read error. The chain joins TRBV28 to TRBJ1-2; D ambiguous. This CDR3 comprises 12 residues. Germline V gene data show CDR1 as MDHEN and CDR2 as SYDVKM. V was trimmed by 0 bases and J by 3 bases, leaving 2 bases between them. In nucleotides, the CDR3 is TGTGCCAGCAGTTTATGGGACTATGGCTACACCTTC. Amino acid sequence: CASSLWDYGYTF.

There are many counts of this clonotype. This sequence joins TRBV7-2 and TRBJ2-3, with no clear D. From germline, CDR1 is SGHTA and CDR2 FQGNSA. The CDR3 contains 15 residues. Trimming removed 5 bases from V and 1 base from J, with 13 bases in between. The CDR3 sequence: CASSASGPGTDTQYF. CDR3 coding DNA: TGTGCCAGCAGCGCCAGTGGACCGGGCACAGATACGCAGTATTTT.

The chain employs TRBV28 and TRBJ2-1; possible D gene TRBD2, 7 bases. This CDR3 is built from 17 residues. Between the trimmed V and J ends, which lost 2 bases and 8 bases, there was a span of 22 bases. Per the germline V gene, CDR1 is MDHEN and CDR2 is SYDVKM. The CDR3 sequence: CASSLGQGTGGSDEQFF. The CDR3 region has the DNA TGTGCCAGCAGTTTAGGGCAGGGGACGGGGGGCTCGGATGAGCAGTTCTTC.

This clonotype was seen just once. It may be a read error: a sequence one base away is much more abundant. The CDR3 end shows no conserved phenylalanine or tryptophan, and so a read error is likely. The gene calls are TRBV3-1 and TRBJ2-7, with D perhaps assigned TRBD1 or TRBD2 (5 bases each). CDR1 and CDR2 from the germline V gene are LGHDT and YNNKEL (reference sequence). The CDR3 sequence is 14 residues long. V was clipped by 1 base and J by 3 bases, with 10 bases between them. CDR3 DNA: TGTGCCAGCAGCCAAGTCGGGACGTACTACGAGCAGTACCTC. This translates into CASSQVGTYYEQYL.

This clonotype was seen once. This may arise from a read error, as a much more abundant clone is one base away. The V gene is TRBV2, the J gene TRBJ2-3; D may be TRBD2 (5 bases). The germline gives CDR1 SNHLY, CDR2 FYNNEI. The ends were cut back, 3 bases at V and 5 bases at J, with 15 bases in the middle. The CDR3 has 15 amino acids. This chain's CDR3 is CASSEIGIRGDTQYF. The CDR3 DNA is TGTGCCAGCAGTGAGATCGGGATTCGAGGAGATACGCAGTATTTT.

This clonotype has ten or more counts. The chain has TRBV7-2 and TRBJ2-7, with D uncertain. The CDR3 totals 14 residues. V lost 10 bases and J lost 2, with 18 bases in between. Germline V gene lookup returns CDR1 SGHTA and CDR2 FQGNSA. The CDR3 spells CATNNPPEAYEQYF. The CDR3 DNA sequence: TGTGCCACGAACAACCCGCCCGAGGCCTACGAGCAGTACTTC.

This clonotype is deemed medium-sized. The chain links TRBV6-1 to TRBJ2-3; 7 bases align to TRBD2. Germline V gives CDR1 MNHNS, CDR2 SASEGT. CDR3 length: 14 amino acids. V lost 5 bases and J lost 15; bases outside the gene matches: 17. The CDR3 loop reads CASSRSGTQPQLYF. DNA for the CDR3: TGTGCCAGCAGTCGAAGCGGGACCCAACCGCAGTTATATTTT.

This clonotype was picked up many times. V gene TRBV7-9 combines with J gene TRBJ1-1; D is undetermined. Germline CDR1 SEHNR, CDR2 FQNEAQ (reference sequence). V lost 7 bases to trimming and J lost 1 base, with 10 bases between them. The CDR3 has 13 amino acids. The CDR3 loop reads CASNLVGNTEAFF. CDR3 DNA sequence: TGTGCCAGCAACTTGGTTGGGAACACTGAAGCTTTCTTT.

The J gene is TRBJ1-5, the V gene TRBV12-3 or TRBV12-4; tentatively, D is TRBD1 (6 bases). This CDR3 comprises 14 residues. V lost 5 bases, J lost 3 bases, and 11 bases lay in between. CDR3 DNA sequence: TGTGCCAGCAGTCGTAACAGGGACAATCAGCCCCAGCATTTT. Translated: CASSRNRDNQPQHF.

This clonotype showed up just a few times. V and J are TRBV5-4 and TRBJ2-3; no clear D gene. Trimming shortened V by 0 bases and J by 4 bases, and 6 bases separated the two germline ends. The V gene's germline CDR1 is SGHNT and CDR2 YYREEE (reference sequence). The CDR3 totals 13 residues. CDR3 loop: CASSLELSDTQYF. CDR3 in DNA: TGTGCCAGCAGCTTGGAGTTATCAGATACGCAGTATTTT. Based on the CDR3 plus reference TRBV5-4 and TRBJ2-3, the full variable domain is ETGVTQSPTHLIKTRGQQVTLRCSSQSGHNTVSWYQQALGQGPQFIFQYYREEENGRGNFPPRFSGLQFPNYSSELNVNALELDDSALYLCASSLELSDTQYFGPGTRLTVL.

Note on this clonotype: A much larger clonotype is one base distant, so this may be a read error. The chain links TRBV6-1 to TRBJ2-7; D is undetermined. The CDR3 contains 16 residues. Germline V gives CDR1 MNHNS, CDR2 SASEGT. The CDR3 protein is CASSEGGSASSHEQYF. In DNA, the CDR3 is TGTGCCAGCAGCGAAGGTGGCAGCGCGAGCTCCCACGAGCAGTACTTC.

Worth noting for this clonotype: Being one base from a much bigger clone, this may be a read error. The V gene is TRBV6-2 or TRBV6-3, the J gene TRBJ2-1; D is ambiguous. Per germline, CDR1 MNHEY and CDR2 SVGEGT. V was shortened by 6 bases and J by 1 base, with 13 bases between the two germline ends. The CDR3 has 15 residues. Written as DNA, the CDR3 is TGTGCCAGCAGCTCCGGCGGTAGGTCCTACAATGAGCAGTTCTTC. Protein: CASSSGGRSYNEQFF.

Of note for this clonotype: The junction shows a germline mismatch at one end, possibly a read error. As DNA, the CDR3 is TGTGCCAGAAGTGAAAGGGGTGGGCCCGCTTCAAGTCAGCCCCAACATTTT. This encodes CARSERGGPASSQPQHF. This rearrangement joins TRBV6-1 to TRBJ1-5; tentatively, D is TRBD1 (5 bases). The length of the CDR3 is 17 residues. From germline, CDR1 is MNHNS and CDR2 SASEGT.

The chain joins TRBV20-1 to TRBJ2-3; the match to TRBD1 covers 7 bases. With 3 bases clipped from V and 5 bases from J, the junction kept 11 bases outside the gene matches. The germline V gene encodes CDR1 DFQATT and CDR2 SNEGSKA (reference sequence). The CDR3 has 15 amino acids. CDR3 in DNA: TGCAGTGCTAGTTTTTGGGACAGTGACAAAGATACGCAGTATTTT. Translation gives CSASFWDSDKDTQYF.

This clonotype showed up just a few times. The rearrangement joins TRBV2 to TRBJ1-2, with 8 positions matching TRBD1. Germline-derived CDR1 and CDR2 are SNHLY and FYNNEI. The ends lost 6 bases at V and 2 bases at J; junction bases unmatched: 11. The CDR3 runs 16 residues. The CDR3 DNA reads TGTGCCAGCAGCCTCATTAGGACAGGGATAAACTATGGCTACACCTTC. Its translation: CASSLIRTGINYGYTF. Using reference TRBV2 and TRBJ1-2 for the parts outside the CDR3, the full variable domain is EPEVTQTPSHQVTQMGQEVILRCVPISNHLYFYWYRQILGQKVEFLVSFYNNEISEKSEIFDDQFSVERPDGSNFTLKIRSTKLEDSAMYFCASSLIRTGINYGYTFGSGTRLTVV.